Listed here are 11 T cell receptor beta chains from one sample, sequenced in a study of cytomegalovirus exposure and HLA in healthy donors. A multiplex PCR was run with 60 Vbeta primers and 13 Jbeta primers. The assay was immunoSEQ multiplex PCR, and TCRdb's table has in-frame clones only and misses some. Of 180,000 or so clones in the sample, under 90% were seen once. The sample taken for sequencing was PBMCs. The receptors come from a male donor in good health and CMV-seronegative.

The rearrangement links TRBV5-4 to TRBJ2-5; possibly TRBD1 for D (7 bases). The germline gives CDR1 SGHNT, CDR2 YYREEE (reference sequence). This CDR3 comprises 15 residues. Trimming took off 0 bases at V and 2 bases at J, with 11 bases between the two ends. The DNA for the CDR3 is TGTGCCAGCAGCTTGGCCAGGGGGGCGCAAGAGACCCAGTACTTC. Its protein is CASSLARGAQETQYF. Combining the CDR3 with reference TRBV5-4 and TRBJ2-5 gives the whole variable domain ETGVTQSPTHLIKTRGQQVTLRCSSQSGHNTVSWYQQALGQGPQFIFQYYREEENGRGNFPPRFSGLQFPNYSSELNVNALELDDSALYLCASSLARGAQETQYFGPGTRLLVL.

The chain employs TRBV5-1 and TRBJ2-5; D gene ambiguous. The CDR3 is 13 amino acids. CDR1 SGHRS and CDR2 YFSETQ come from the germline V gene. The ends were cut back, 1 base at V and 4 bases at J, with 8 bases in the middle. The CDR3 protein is CASSLSSRETQYF. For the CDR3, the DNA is TGCGCCAGCAGCTTGTCAAGCCGAGAGACCCAGTACTTC.

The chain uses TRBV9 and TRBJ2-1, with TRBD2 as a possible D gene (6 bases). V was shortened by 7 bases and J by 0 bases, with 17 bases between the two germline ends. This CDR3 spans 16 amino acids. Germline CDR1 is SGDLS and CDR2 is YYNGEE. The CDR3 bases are TGTGCCAGCTCTGAGCGGGCGATTAGCTCCTACAATGAGCAGTTCTTC. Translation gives CASSERAISSYNEQFF. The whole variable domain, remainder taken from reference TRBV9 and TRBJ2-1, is DSGVTQTPKHLITATGQRVTLRCSPRSGDLSVYWYQQSLDQGLQFLIQYYNGEERAKGNILERFSAQQFPDLHSELNLSSLELGDSALYFCASSERAISSYNEQFFGPGTRLTVL.

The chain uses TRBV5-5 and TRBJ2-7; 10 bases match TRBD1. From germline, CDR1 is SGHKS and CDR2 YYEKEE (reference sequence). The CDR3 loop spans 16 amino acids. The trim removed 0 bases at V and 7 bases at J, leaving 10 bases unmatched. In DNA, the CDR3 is TGTGCCAGCAGCTTGGCCGTGAGACAGGGGGCTGGGGAGCAGTACTTC. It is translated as CASSLAVRQGAGEQYF.

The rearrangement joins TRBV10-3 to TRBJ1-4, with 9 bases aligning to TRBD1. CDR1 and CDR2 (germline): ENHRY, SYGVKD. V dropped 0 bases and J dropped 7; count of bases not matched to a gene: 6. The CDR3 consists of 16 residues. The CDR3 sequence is CAISESNRGPSEKLFF. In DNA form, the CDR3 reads TGTGCCATCAGTGAGTCGAACAGGGGGCCGAGTGAAAAACTGTTTTTT.

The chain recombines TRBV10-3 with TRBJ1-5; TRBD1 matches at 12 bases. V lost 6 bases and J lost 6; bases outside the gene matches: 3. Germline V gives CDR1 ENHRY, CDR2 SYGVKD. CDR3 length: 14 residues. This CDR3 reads CAISRDRGPQPQHF. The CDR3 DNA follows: TGTGCCATCAGCCGGGACAGGGGGCCTCAGCCCCAGCATTTT.

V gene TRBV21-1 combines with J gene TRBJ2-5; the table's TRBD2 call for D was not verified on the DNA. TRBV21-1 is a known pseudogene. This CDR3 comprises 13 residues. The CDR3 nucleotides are TGTGCCAGCAGCACCCCCGGAGGAGAGACCCAGTACTTC. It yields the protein CASSTPGGETQYF.

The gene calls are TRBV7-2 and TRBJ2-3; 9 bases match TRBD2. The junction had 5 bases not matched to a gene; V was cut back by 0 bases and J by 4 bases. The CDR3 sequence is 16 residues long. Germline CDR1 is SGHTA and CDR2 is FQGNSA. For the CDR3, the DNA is TGTGCCAGCAGCTTAGCGGGGGCGGGGGGGGCAGATACGCAGTATTTT. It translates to CASSLAGAGGADTQYF. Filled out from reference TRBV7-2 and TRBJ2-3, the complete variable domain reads GAGVSQSPSNKVTEKGKDVELRCDPISGHTALYWYRQSLGQGLEFLIYFQGNSAPDKSGLPSDRFSAERTGGSVSTLTIQRTQQEDSAVYLCASSLAGAGGADTQYFGPGTRLTVL.

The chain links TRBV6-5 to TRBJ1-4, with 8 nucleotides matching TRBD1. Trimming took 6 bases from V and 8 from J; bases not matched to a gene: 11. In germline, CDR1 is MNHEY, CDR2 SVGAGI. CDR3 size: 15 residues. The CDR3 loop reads CASRRLDRVDEKLFF. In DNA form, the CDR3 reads TGTGCCAGCAGGCGCCTGGACAGGGTCGACGAAAAACTGTTTTTT.

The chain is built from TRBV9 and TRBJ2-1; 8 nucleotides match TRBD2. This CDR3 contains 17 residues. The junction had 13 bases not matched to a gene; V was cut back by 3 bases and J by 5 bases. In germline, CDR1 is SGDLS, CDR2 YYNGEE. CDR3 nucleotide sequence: TGTGCCAGCAGCGCCCCGCTCGAGATCGGGGGGGACAATGAGCAGTTCTTC. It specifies CASSAPLEIGGDNEQFF. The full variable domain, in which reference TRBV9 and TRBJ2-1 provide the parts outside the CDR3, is DSGVTQTPKHLITATGQRVTLRCSPRSGDLSVYWYQQSLDQGLQFLIQYYNGEERAKGNILERFSAQQFPDLHSELNLSSLELGDSALYFCASSAPLEIGGDNEQFFGPGTRLTVL.

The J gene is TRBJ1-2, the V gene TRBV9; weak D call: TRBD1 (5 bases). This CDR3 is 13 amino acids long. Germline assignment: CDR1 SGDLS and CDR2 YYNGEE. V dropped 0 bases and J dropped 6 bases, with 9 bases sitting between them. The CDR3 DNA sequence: TGTGCCAGCAGCGTAGTGTCAGGGCATGGCTACACCTTC. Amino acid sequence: CASSVVSGHGYTF.